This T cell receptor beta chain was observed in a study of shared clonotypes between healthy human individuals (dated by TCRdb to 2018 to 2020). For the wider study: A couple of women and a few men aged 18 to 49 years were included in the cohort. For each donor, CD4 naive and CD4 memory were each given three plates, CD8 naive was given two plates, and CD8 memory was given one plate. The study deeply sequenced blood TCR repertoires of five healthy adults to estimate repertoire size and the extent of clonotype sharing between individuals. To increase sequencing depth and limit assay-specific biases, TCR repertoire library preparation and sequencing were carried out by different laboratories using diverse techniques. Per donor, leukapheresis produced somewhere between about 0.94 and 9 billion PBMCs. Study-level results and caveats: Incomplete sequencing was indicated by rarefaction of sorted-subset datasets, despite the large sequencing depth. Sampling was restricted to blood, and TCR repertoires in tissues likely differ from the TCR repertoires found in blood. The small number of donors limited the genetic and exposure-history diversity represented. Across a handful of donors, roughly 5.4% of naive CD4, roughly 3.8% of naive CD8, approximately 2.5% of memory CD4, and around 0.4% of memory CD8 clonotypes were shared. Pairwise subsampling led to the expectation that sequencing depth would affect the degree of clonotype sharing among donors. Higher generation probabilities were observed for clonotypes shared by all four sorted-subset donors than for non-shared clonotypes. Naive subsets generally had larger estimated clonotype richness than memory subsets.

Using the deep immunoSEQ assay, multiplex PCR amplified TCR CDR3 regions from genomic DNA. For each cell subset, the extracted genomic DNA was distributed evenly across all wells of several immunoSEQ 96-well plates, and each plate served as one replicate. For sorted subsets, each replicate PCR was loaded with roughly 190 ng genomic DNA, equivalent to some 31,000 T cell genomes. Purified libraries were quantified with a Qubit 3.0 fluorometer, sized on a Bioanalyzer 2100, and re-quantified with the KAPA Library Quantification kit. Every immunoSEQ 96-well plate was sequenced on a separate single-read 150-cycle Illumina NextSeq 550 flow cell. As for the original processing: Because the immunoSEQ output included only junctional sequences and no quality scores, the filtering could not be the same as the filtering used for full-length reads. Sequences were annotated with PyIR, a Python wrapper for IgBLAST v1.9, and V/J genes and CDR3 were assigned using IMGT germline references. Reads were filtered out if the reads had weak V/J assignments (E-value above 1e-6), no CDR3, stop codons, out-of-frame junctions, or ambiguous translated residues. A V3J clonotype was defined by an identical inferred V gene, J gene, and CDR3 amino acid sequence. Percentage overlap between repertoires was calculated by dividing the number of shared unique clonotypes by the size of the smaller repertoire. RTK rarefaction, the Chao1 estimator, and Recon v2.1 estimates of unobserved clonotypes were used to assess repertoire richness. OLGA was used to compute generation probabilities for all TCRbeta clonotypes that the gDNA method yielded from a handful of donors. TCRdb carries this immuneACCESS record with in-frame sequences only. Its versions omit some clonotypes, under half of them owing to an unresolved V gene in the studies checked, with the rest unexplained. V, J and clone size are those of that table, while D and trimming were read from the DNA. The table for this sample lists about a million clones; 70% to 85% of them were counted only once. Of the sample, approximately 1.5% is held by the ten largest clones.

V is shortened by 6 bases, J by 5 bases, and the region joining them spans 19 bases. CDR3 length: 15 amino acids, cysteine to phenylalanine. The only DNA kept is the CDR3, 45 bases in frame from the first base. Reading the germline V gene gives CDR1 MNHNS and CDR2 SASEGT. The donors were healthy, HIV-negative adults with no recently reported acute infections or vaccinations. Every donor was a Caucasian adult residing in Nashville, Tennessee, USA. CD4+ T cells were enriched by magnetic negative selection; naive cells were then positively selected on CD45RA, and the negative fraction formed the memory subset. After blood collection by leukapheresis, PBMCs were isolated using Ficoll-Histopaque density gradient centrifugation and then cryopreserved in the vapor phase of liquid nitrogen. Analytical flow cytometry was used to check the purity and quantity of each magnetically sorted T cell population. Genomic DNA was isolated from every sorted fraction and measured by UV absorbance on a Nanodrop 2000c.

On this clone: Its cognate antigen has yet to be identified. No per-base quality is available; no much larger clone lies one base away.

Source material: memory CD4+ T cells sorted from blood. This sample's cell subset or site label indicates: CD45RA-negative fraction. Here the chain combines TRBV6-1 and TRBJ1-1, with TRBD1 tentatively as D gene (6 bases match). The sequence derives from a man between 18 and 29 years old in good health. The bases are TGTGCCAGCAGCCCGAAGTCGGGGGGCGGAACTGAAGCTTTCTTT. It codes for CASSPKSGGGTEAFF.